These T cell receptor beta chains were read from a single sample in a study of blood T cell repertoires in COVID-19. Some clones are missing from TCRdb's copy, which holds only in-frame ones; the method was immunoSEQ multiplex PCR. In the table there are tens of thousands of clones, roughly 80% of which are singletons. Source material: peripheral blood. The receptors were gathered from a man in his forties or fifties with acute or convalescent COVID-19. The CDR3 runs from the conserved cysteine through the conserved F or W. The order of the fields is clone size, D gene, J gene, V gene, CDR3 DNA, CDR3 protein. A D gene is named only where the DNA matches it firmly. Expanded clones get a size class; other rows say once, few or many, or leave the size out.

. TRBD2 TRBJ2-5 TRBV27 TGTGCCAGCAGGTCCTGGGGCGGGGGGCGCGGCCAAGAGACCCAGTACTTC CASRSWGGGRGQETQYF
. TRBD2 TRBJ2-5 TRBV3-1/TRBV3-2 TGTGCCAGCAGCTTTGGGACTAGCTCCGTCGAGACCCAGTACTTC CASSFGTSSVETQYF
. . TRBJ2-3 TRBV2 TGTGCCAGCAGTGAACGGGCAGATACGCAGTATTTT CASSERADTQYF
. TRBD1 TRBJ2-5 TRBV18 TGTGCCAGCTCATCGGTAACAGGGGTCCAAGAGACCCAGTACTTC CASSSVTGVQETQYF
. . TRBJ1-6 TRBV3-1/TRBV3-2 TGTGCCAGCAGCCAAGACGGGGGTTGGAATTCACCCCTCCACTTT CASSQDGGWNSPLHF
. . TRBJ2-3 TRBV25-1 TGTGCCAGCAGTGAAATGGTGGGGCACGACACAGATACGCAGTATTTT CASSEMVGHDTDTQYF
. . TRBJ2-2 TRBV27 TGTGCCAGCAGTTCCTACACCGGGGAGCTGTTTTTT CASSSYTGELFF
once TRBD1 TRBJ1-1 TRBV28 TGTGCCAGCAACCGGGACAGGATGAACACTGAAGCTTTCTTT CASNRDRMNTEAFF
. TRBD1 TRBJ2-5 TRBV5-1 TGCGCCAGCAGCTTGGGAGACAGGGAGTTGGAGACCCAGTACTTC CASSLGDRELETQYF
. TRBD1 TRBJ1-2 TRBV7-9 TGTGCCAGCAGCTCATCGGGACAGGGGGCGAGCTACACCTTC CASSSSGQGASYTF
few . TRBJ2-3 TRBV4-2 TGTGCCAGCAGCCAGGGCCTACTTGCAGATACGCAGTATTTT CASSQGLLADTQYF
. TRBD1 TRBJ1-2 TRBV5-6 TGTGCCAGCAGCCCCGGGACAGGGGCGGACTATGGCTACACCTTC CASSPGTGADYGYTF
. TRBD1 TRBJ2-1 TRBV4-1 TGCGCCAGCAGACCAATTGGACAGGGGGCCTACAATGAGCAGTTCTTC CASRPIGQGAYNEQFF
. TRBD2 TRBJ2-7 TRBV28 TGTGCCAGCCGACTAGCGGGATTCTACGAGCAGTACTTC CASRLAGFYEQYF
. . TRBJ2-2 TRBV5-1 TGCGCCAGCAGCTTCCCCGCCGGGGAGCTGTTTTTT CASSFPAGELFF
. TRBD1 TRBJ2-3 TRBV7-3 TGTGCCAGCAGCCCCCCACGGACAGGCGGCACAGATACGCAGTATTTT CASSPPRTGGTDTQYF
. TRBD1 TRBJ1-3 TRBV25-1 TGTGCCAGCAGTGACGACAGGGAGGATGGAAACACCATATATTTT CASSDDREDGNTIYF
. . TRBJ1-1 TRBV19 TGTGCCAGTAGCGGGGGGGGCGAAGCTTTCTTT CASSGGGEAFF
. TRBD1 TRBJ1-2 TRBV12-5 TGTGCTAGTGGGATAGGACAGGGGGCGTCTGGCTACACCTTC CASGIGQGASGYTF
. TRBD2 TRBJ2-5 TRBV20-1 TGCAGTGCTAGTGTAACGGGAGGGTGGGAAGAGACCCAGTACTTC CSASVTGGWEETQYF
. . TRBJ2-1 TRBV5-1 TGCGCCAGCAGCTCAACGGCCTACAATGAGCAGTTCTTC CASSSTAYNEQFF
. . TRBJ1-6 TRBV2 TGTGCCAGCGTTACTTCCTATAATTCACCCCTCCACTTT CASVTSYNSPLHF
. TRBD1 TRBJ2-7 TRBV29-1 TGCAGCGTTACCGGGACAGGGAACTACGAGCAGTACTTC CSVTGTGNYEQYF
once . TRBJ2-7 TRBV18 TGTGCCAGCTCACCCCGGGGTTCCTACGAGCAGTACTTC CASSPRGSYEQYF
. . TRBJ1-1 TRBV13 TGTGCCAGCAGCTTCCTCCGGGAGCTAAACACTGAAGCTTTCTTT CASSFLRELNTEAFF
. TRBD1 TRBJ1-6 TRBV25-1 TGTGCCAGCAGTGATTCCGGACAGGGGCGCTTTTCACCCCTCCACTTT CASSDSGQGRFSPLHF
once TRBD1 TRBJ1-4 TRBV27 TGTGCCAGCAGCGGGACAGGGAGGGAAAAACTGTTTTTT CASSGTGREKLFF
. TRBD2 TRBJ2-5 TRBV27 TGTGCCAGCAGTTTAGTCGGGGGGGTAGAGACCCAGTACTTC CASSLVGGVETQYF
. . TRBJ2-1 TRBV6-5 TGTGCCAGCAGTTACGACCCGGGAGTGGAATGGGATGAGCAGTTCTTC CASSYDPGVEWDEQFF
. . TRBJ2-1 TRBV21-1 TGTGCCAGCAGCAAAGCGGAACTAGCTCTTCCGTACAATGAGCAGTTCTTC CASSKAELALPYNEQFF
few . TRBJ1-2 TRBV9 TGTGCCAGCAGCGTAGGGAGGGAAAATGGCTACACCTTC CASSVGRENGYTF
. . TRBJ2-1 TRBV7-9 TGTGCCAGCAGCCGAACAGAGTACAGGCAGTTCTTC CASSRTEYRQFF